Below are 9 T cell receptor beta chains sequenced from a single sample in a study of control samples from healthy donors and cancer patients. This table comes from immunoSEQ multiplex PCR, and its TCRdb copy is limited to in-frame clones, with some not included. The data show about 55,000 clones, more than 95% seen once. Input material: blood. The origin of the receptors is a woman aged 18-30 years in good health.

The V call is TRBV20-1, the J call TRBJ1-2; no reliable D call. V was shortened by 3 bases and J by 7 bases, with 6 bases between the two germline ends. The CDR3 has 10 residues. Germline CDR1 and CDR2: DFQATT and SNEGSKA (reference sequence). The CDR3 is CSARGSGYTF. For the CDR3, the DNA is TGCAGTGCTAGGGGGTCTGGCTACACCTTC.

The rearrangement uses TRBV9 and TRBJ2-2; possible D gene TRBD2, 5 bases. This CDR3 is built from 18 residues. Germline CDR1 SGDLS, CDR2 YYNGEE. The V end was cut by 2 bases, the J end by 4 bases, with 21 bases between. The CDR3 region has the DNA TGTGCCAGCAGCGTCCGGACTCAACCCTCGATCTTCACCGGGGAGCTGTTTTTT. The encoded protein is CASSVRTQPSIFTGELFF.

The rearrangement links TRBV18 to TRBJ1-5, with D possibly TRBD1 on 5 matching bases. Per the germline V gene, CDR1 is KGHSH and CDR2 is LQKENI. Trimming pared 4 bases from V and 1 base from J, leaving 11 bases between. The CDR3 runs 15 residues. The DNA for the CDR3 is TGTGCCAGCTCACTAGGGGTGAGCAGCAATCAGCCCCAGCATTTT. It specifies CASSLGVSSNQPQHF.

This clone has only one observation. CDR3: CASSLSGGALREKLFF. DNA of the CDR3: TGTGCCAGCAGTTTATCGGGAGGGGCTTTGCGGGAAAAACTGTTTTTT. The V gene is TRBV27, the J gene TRBJ1-4; the D gene is possibly TRBD1 (5 bases). V was shortened by 0 bases and J by 8 bases, with 16 bases between the two germline ends. The CDR3 is 16 residues long. Germline-derived CDR1 and CDR2 are MNHEY and SMNVEV (reference sequence).

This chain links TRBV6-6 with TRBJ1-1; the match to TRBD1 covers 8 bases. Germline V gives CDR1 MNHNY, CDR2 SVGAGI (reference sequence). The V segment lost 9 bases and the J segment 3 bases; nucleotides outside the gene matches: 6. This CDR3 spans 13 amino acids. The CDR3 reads CASTRTGHTEAFF. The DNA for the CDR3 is TGTGCCAGTACGAGGACAGGGCACACTGAAGCTTTCTTT.

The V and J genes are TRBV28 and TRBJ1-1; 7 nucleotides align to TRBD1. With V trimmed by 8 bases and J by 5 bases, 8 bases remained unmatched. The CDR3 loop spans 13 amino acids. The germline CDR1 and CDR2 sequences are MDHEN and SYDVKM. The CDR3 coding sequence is TGTGCCAGCGCACGACAGGGAGGTACTGAAGCTTTCTTT. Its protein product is CASARQGGTEAFF. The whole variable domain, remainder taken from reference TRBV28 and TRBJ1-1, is DVKVTQSSRYLVKRTGEKVFLECVQDMDHENMFWYRQDPGLGLRLIYFSYDVKMKEKGDIPEGYSVSREKKERFSLILESASTNQTSMYLCASARQGGTEAFFGQGTRLTVV.

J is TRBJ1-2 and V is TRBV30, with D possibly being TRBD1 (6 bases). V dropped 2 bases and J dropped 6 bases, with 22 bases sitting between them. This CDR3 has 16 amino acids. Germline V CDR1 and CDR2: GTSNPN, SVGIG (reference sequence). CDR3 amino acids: CAWSRGGGGPRHGYTF. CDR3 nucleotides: TGTGCCTGGAGTCGAGGGGGGGGTGGCCCTCGCCATGGCTACACCTTC.

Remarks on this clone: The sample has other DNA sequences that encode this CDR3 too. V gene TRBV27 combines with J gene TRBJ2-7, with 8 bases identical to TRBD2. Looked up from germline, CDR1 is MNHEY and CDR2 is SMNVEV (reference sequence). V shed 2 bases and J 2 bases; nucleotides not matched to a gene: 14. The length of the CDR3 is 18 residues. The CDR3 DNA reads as TGTGCCAGCAGTTTACGGGGGGGGGCCTTACGAAACCCCTACGAGCAGTACTTC. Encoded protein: CASSLRGGALRNPYEQYF.

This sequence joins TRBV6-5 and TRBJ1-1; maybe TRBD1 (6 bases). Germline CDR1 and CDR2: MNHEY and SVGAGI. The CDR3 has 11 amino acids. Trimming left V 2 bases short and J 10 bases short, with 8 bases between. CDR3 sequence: CASSYQGTAFF. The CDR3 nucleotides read TGTGCCAGCAGTTACCAGGGGACAGCTTTCTTT.